This is a list of T cell receptor beta chains from one sample in a study of blood T cell repertoires in COVID-19. Some clones are missing from TCRdb's copy, which holds only in-frame ones; the method was immunoSEQ multiplex PCR. The sample lists about 100,000 clones, roughly 90% occurring once. Sequenced: peripheral blood. The source of these receptors is a man between 45 and 60 years old with active COVID-19. CDR3s leave out the opening cysteine and the closing phenylalanine or tryptophan. Where a row states a size, it is once, few, many or the class of an expanded clone; other rows omit it.

clone_size v_call cdr3_aa
NA TRBV6-1 ASSDPTGKAYEQY
NA TRBV24-1 ATSDVGTGTNGYT
NA TRBV4-1 ASSQGQGAYGANVLT
NA TRBV5-4 ASSLARGSSYNEQF
NA TRBV5-1 ASSLGQDNSPLH
NA TRBV7-2 ASSLEPAGGEQF
NA TRBV15 ATSRDRAAGNTIY
NA TRBV19 ATTQGQGSFSNQPQH
NA TRBV5-6 ASSFIGQGYFEQY
once TRBV7-3 ASSLGEAGNEQF
NA TRBV9 ASSGGTVNSPLH